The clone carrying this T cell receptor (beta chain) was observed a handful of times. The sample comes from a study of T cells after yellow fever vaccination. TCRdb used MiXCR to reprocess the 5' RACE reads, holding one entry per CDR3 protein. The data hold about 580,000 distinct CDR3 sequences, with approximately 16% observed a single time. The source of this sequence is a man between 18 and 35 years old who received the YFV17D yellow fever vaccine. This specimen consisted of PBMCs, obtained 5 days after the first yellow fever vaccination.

The CDR3 DNA reads TGCGCCAGCAGCCCACAACTAGCGGGGGCCACCGGGGAGCTGTTTTTT. Amino acids: CASSPQLAGATGELFF. The J gene is TRBJ2-2, the V gene TRBV5-1, with 11 bases that match TRBD2. This CDR3 has 16 amino acids. The V gene end was trimmed by 4 bases and the J gene end by 4 bases; junction bases not matched to a gene: 6. Germline CDR1 SGHRS, CDR2 YFSETQ.